Listed below are T cell receptor beta chains from one sample, sequenced in a study of T cells in Graves' hyperthyroidism and ophthalmopathy. TCRdb recomputed calls from the multiplex PCR reads with MiXCR, one row per CDR3 protein. The data show some 350,000 distinct CDR3 sequences, approximately 14% seen once. Sequenced sample: blood. The receptors derive from a woman in her thirties or forties with Graves' ophthalmopathy. CDR3s include the opening cysteine and the closing phenylalanine or tryptophan. Fields, in order: V gene, J gene, D gene, CDR3 length, clone size, CDR3 DNA, CDR3 protein. The D gene is left open where the match is weak. The listing skips clone size in some rows; elsewhere it reads once, few, many or a size class.

V gene: TRBV27
J gene: TRBJ2-7
D gene: TRBD1
CDR3 length: 14
clone size: few
CDR3 DNA: TGTGCCAGCAGTCCAAGAGGGACAGGGTTTGAGCAGTACTTC
CDR3 protein: CASSPRGTGFEQYF

V gene: TRBV15
J gene: TRBJ1-1
D gene: NA
CDR3 length: 14
clone size: NA
CDR3 DNA: TGTGCCACCAGCAGAGATTTGGGGAACACTGAAGCTTTCTTT
CDR3 protein: CATSRDLGNTEAFF

V gene: TRBV20-1
J gene: TRBJ1-2
D gene: NA
CDR3 length: 12
clone size: few
CDR3 DNA: TGCAGTGCTAGAAGCGGGAACTATGGCTACACCTTC
CDR3 protein: CSARSGNYGYTF

V gene: TRBV7-8
J gene: TRBJ2-1
D gene: NA
CDR3 length: 15
clone size: many
CDR3 DNA: TGTGCCAGCAGCTTATTGCGGGAATTCCACAATGAGCAGTTCTTC
CDR3 protein: CASSLLREFHNEQFF

V gene: TRBV7-6
J gene: TRBJ1-4
D gene: NA
CDR3 length: 16
clone size: many
CDR3 DNA: TGTGCCAGCAGCTTAGACCGGGCAGGGTCGGATGAAAAACTGTTTTTT
CDR3 protein: CASSLDRAGSDEKLFF

V gene: TRBV5-5
J gene: TRBJ1-5
D gene: NA
CDR3 length: 15
clone size: NA
CDR3 DNA: TGTGCCAGCAGCCTCACGGGGAGGAGCAATCAGCCCCAGCATTTT
CDR3 protein: CASSLTGRSNQPQHF

V gene: TRBV6-1
J gene: TRBJ2-1
D gene: NA
CDR3 length: 14
clone size: many
CDR3 DNA: TGTGCCAGCAGTGAAGGTTCCGATAACAATGAGCAGTTCTTC
CDR3 protein: CASSEGSDNNEQFF

V gene: TRBV4-2
J gene: TRBJ1-2
D gene: NA
CDR3 length: 11
clone size: few
CDR3 DNA: TGTGCCAGCAGCTTCCTTTCTGGCTACACCTTC
CDR3 protein: CASSFLSGYTF

V gene: TRBV4-2
J gene: TRBJ2-1
D gene: NA
CDR3 length: 13
clone size: many
CDR3 DNA: TGTGCCAGCAGCCAAGGTATCTACAATGAGCAGTTCTTC
CDR3 protein: CASSQGIYNEQFF

V gene: TRBV19
J gene: TRBJ1-5
D gene: NA
CDR3 length: 15
clone size: few
CDR3 DNA: TGTGCCAGTAGTATGGTAAGGGGAAGCAATCAGCCCCAGCATTTT
CDR3 protein: CASSMVRGSNQPQHF

V gene: TRBV5-1
J gene: TRBJ2-2
D gene: NA
CDR3 length: 16
clone size: NA
CDR3 DNA: TGCGCCAGCAGCTTGTACACCCTAGCGAACACCGGGGAGCTGTTTTTT
CDR3 protein: CASSLYTLANTGELFF

V gene: TRBV30
J gene: TRBJ2-7
D gene: TRBD1
CDR3 length: 17
clone size: NA
CDR3 DNA: TGTGCCTGGACCCCGGATTATACAAGGGGGCTAGCCTACGAGCAGTACTTC
CDR3 protein: CAWTPDYTRGLAYEQYF

V gene: TRBV7-9
J gene: TRBJ1-2
D gene: TRBD1
CDR3 length: 16
clone size: many
CDR3 DNA: TGTGCCAGCAGCTTTACCCCCCGGACAGGGGGCATCGGCTACACCTTC
CDR3 protein: CASSFTPRTGGIGYTF

V gene: TRBV7-9
J gene: TRBJ2-1
D gene: TRBD2
CDR3 length: 18
clone size: few
CDR3 DNA: TGTGCCAGCAGCGCCGAAAGGGGCCTAGCGGGAAGGGACAATGAGCAGTTCTTC
CDR3 protein: CASSAERGLAGRDNEQFF

V gene: TRBV12-3/TRBV12-4
J gene: TRBJ1-2
D gene: NA
CDR3 length: 12
clone size: many
CDR3 DNA: TGTGCCAGCACCTTAGTGGGGTATGGCTACACCTTC
CDR3 protein: CASTLVGYGYTF

V gene: TRBV29-1
J gene: TRBJ2-5
D gene: NA
CDR3 length: 10
clone size: many
CDR3 DNA: TGCAGCGTTGAAGAAGAGACCCAGTACTTC
CDR3 protein: CSVEEETQYF

V gene: TRBV27
J gene: TRBJ2-1
D gene: NA
CDR3 length: 16
clone size: once
CDR3 DNA: TGTGCCAGCAGTCCCTCGCGACTAGTCCGTGCCGATGAGCAGTTCTTC
CDR3 protein: CASSPSRLVRADEQFF

V gene: TRBV7-2
J gene: TRBJ1-1
D gene: NA
CDR3 length: 14
clone size: many
CDR3 DNA: TGTGCCAGCAGCTTAAACCCCGCAGGAGCTGAAGCTTTCTTT
CDR3 protein: CASSLNPAGAEAFF

V gene: TRBV2
J gene: TRBJ1-2
D gene: TRBD1
CDR3 length: 16
clone size: many
CDR3 DNA: TGTGCCAGCAGCTATCTCGCCGGGGCAGGGGGCTATGGCTACACCTTC
CDR3 protein: CASSYLAGAGGYGYTF

V gene: TRBV20-1
J gene: TRBJ1-5
D gene: NA
CDR3 length: 13
clone size: many
CDR3 DNA: TGCAGTGCTGCAATGGACGGTAATCAGCCCCAGCATTTT
CDR3 protein: CSAAMDGNQPQHF

V gene: TRBV28
J gene: TRBJ2-1
D gene: NA
CDR3 length: 14
clone size: many
CDR3 DNA: TGTGCCAGCAGTTTAACTCCGGGGGTCAATGAGCAGTTCTTC
CDR3 protein: CASSLTPGVNEQFF

V gene: TRBV19
J gene: TRBJ2-2
D gene: NA
CDR3 length: 15
clone size: many
CDR3 DNA: TGTGCCAGCCTGAAAGGGGGATTTAACACCGGGGAGCTGTTTTTT
CDR3 protein: CASLKGGFNTGELFF